This T cell receptor (beta chain) emerged from a study of blood T cell repertoires in COVID-19. As originally analysed: Nucleated cell number was recorded as an estimate derived from reference gene primer amplification. The assay was immunoSEQ multiplex PCR, and TCRdb's table has in-frame clones only and misses some. V, J and clone size are those of that table, while D and trimming were read from the DNA. Of some 490,000 clones listed, roughly nine tenths are singletons. This clone was counted at least ten times. CDR3 size: 15 residues. Germline values: CDR1 SQVTM, CDR2 ANQGSEA. V shed 0 bases, J shed 4 bases, and the junction held 7 bases outside the gene matches.

This chain uses TRBV29-1 with TRBJ1-2; 8 bases map to TRBD1. The sample consisted of PBMCs or T cells enriched from blood (not recorded which). The TCR originated in a woman aged 55-69 years who had recovered from COVID-19. The CDR3 coding sequence is TGCAGCGTTGAAGACCGGGACAGGTACGCCTATGGCTACACCTTC. This codes for CSVEDRDRYAYGYTF.